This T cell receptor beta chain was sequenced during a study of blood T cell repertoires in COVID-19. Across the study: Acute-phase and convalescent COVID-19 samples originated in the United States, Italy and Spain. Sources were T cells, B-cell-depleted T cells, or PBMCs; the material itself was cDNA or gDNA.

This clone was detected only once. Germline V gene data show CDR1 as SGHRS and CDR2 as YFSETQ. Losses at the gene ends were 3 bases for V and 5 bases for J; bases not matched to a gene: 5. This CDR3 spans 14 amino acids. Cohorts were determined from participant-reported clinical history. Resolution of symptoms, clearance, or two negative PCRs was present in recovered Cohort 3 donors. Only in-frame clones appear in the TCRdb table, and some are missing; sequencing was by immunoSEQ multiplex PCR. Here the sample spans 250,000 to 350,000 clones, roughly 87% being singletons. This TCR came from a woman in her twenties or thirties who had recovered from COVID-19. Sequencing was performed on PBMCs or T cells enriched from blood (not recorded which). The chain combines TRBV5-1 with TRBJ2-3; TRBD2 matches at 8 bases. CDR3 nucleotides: TGCGCCAGCAGCTCGGGGACTAGTGGAGATACGCAGTATTTT. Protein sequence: CASSSGTSGDTQYF.